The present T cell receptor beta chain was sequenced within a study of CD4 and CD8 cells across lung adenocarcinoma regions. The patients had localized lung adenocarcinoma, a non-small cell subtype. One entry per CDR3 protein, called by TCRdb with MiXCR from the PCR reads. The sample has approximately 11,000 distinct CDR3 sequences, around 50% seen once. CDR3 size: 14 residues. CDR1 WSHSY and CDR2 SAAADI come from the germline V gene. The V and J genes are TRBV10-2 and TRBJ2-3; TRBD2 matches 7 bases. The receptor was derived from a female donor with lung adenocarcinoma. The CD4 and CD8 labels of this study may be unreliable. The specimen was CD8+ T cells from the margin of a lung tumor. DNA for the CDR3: TGCGCGGGCAGTGGGGGGAGGGAGGAAGAGACCCAGTATTTT. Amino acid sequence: CAGSGGREEETQYF.